A single sample is the source of the 9 T cell receptor beta chains below, sequenced in a study of shared clonotypes between healthy human individuals. Sequencing used immunoSEQ multiplex PCR; TCRdb keeps in-frame clones, though not all of them. The sample has about 2.3 million clones, 85% to 95% seen once; the top ten hold 0.37%. Sequencing was performed on naive CD4+ T cells from PBMCs. Subset described: CD45RA+ positively selected. These receptor sequences come from a man younger than 35 in good health. Some clones in this sample may be carry-over from other donors' samples.

The chain links TRBV5-1 to TRBJ2-3; 9 bases agree with TRBD1. The CDR3 is 15 amino acids. Per the germline V gene, CDR1 is SGHRS and CDR2 is YFSETQ. V was pared by 1 base and J by 4 bases, with 4 bases of the junction left unmatched. CDR3 DNA sequence: TGCGCCAGCAGCTTGCCGACAGGGGGACCAGATACGCAGTATTTT. As protein: CASSLPTGGPDTQYF. Full variable domain (outside the CDR3, taken from reference TRBV5-1 and TRBJ2-3): KAGVTQTPRYLIKTRGQQVTLSCSPISGHRSVSWYQQTPGQGLQFLFEYFSETQRNKGNFPGRFSGRQFSNSRSEMNVSTLELGDSALYLCASSLPTGGPDTQYFGPGTRLTVL.

In nucleotides, the CDR3 is TGTGCCACCAGCAGAGATACATGGGGGGAGCACGAGCAGTACTTC. Protein: CATSRDTWGEHEQYF. This rearrangement joins TRBV15 to TRBJ2-7; D perhaps matches TRBD2 (6 bases). The CDR3 is 15 amino acids. V gave up 0 bases and J gave up 5 bases, with 14 bases separating them. Germline CDR1 is LNHNV and CDR2 is YYDKDF (reference sequence).

The V and J genes are TRBV5-5 and TRBJ1-5, with D unresolved. Germline V gene data show CDR1 as SGHKS and CDR2 as YYEKEE (reference sequence). V was pared by 0 bases and J by 6 bases, with 13 bases between. This CDR3 contains 15 residues. CDR3: CASSLGDSPSQPQHF. In nucleotides, the CDR3 is TGTGCCAGCAGCTTGGGTGATAGTCCGTCTCAGCCCCAGCATTTT.

The chain uses TRBV5-5 and TRBJ1-5, with 9 positions matching TRBD1. The CDR3 loop spans 17 amino acids. Germline lookup yields CDR1 SGHKS and CDR2 YYEKEE (reference sequence). Trimming at V came to 0 bases and at J to 0 bases, leaving 4 bases not matched to a gene. The CDR3 bases are TGTGCCAGCAGCTTGGGGACAGGGGACTATAGCAATCAGCCCCAGCATTTT. Protein product: CASSLGTGDYSNQPQHF.

This chain connects TRBV6-5 to TRBJ1-1; perhaps TRBD1 as D (5 bases). With 4 bases removed from V and 5 bases from J, the gap between germline ends came to 14 bases. Germline V lookup: CDR1 MNHEY, CDR2 SVGAGI. The CDR3 consists of 14 residues. The CDR3 DNA is TGTGCCAGCAGTTCCCTCGGAGGGGAAACTGAAGCTTTCTTT. This encodes CASSSLGGETEAFF.

V and J are TRBV28 and TRBJ2-2; D ambiguous. Trimming took off 1 base at V and 2 bases at J, with 11 bases between the two ends. The CDR3 has 16 residues. Germline values: CDR1 MDHEN, CDR2 SYDVKM. CDR3 bases: TGTGCCAGCAGTTTATCGGTAGGCTTAAACACCGGGGAGCTGTTTTTT. Translating gives CASSLSVGLNTGELFF.

This sequence joins TRBV9 and TRBJ2-6; 9 bases line up with TRBD1. V lost 0 bases, J lost 8 bases, and 3 bases stayed unmatched. There are 15 residues in the CDR3. Looked up from germline, CDR1 is SGDLS and CDR2 is YYNGEE. The DNA of the CDR3 is TGTGCCAGCAGCGTAGACGGGACAGGGTCCAACGTCCTGACTTTC. Residues: CASSVDGTGSNVLTF.

This chain links TRBV4-1 with TRBJ2-3; possibly TRBD1 for D (6 bases). V shed 5 bases and J shed 1 base, with 10 bases lying between them. CDR1 MGHRA and CDR2 YSYEKL come from the germline V gene. The length of the CDR3 is 14 residues. As DNA, the CDR3 is TGCGCCAGCAGCAAGGGGGTAGGCACAGATACGCAGTATTTT. Translation gives CASSKGVGTDTQYF.

J is TRBJ2-7 and V is TRBV2, with TRBD1 matching 10 bases. J was trimmed by 4 bases and V by 7 bases; bases with no gene match: 7. Per the germline V gene, CDR1 is SNHLY and CDR2 is FYNNEI. The CDR3 is 14 amino acids. CDR3 loop: CASIRTGGGYEQYF. The CDR3 coding sequence is TGTGCCAGCATACGGACAGGGGGAGGGTACGAGCAGTACTTC.